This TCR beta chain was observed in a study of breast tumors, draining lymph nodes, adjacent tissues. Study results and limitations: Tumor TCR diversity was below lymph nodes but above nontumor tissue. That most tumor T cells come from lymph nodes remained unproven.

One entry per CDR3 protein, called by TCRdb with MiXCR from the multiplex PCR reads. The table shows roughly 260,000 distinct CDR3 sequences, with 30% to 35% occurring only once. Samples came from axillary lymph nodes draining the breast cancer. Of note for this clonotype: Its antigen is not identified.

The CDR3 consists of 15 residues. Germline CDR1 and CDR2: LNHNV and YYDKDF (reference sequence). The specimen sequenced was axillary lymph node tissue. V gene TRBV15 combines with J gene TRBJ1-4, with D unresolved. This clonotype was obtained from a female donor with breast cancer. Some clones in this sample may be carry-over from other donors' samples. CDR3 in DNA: TGTTCCATATGTAAAAGTCTCAGTCGCGGTGAAAAACTGTTTTTT. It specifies CSICKSLSRGEKLFF. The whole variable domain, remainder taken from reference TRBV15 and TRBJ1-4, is DAMVIQNPRYQVTQFGKPVTLSCSQTLNHNVMYWYQQKSSQAPKLLFHYYDKDFNNEADTPDNFQSRRPNTSFCFLDIRSPGLGDTAMYLCSICKSLSRGEKLFFGSGTQLSVL.